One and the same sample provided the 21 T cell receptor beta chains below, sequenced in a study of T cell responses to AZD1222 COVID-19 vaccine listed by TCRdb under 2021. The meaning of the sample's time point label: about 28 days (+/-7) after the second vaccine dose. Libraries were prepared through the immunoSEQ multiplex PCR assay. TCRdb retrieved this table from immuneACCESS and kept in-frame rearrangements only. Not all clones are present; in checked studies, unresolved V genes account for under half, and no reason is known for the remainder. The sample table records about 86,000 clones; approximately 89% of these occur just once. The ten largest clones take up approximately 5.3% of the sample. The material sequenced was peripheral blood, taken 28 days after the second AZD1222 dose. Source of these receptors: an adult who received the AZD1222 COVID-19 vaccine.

CDR3: CASSLASGGITDTQYF. In DNA form, the CDR3 reads TGTGCCAGCAGCCTCGCATCGGGGGGGATCACAGATACGCAGTATTTT. V is TRBV7-2 and J is TRBJ2-3, with 8 bases aligning to TRBD2. The CDR3 loop spans 16 amino acids. The germline gives CDR1 SGHTA, CDR2 FQGNSA. V lost 5 bases to trimming and J lost 2 bases; unmatched junction nucleotides: 9.

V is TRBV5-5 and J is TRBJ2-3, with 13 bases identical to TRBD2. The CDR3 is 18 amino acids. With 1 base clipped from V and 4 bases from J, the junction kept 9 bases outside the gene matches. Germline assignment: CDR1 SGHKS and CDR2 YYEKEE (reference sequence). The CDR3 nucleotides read TGTGCCAGCAGCTTGTTCGTGACTAGCGGGGGGATTTCAGATACGCAGTATTTT. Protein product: CASSLFVTSGGISDTQYF.

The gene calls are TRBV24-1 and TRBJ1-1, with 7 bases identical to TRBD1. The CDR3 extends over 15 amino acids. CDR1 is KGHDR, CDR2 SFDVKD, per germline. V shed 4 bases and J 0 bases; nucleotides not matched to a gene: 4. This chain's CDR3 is CATSEGDSLNTEAFF. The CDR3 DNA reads TGTGCCACCAGTGAGGGGGACAGTTTGAACACTGAAGCTTTCTTT.

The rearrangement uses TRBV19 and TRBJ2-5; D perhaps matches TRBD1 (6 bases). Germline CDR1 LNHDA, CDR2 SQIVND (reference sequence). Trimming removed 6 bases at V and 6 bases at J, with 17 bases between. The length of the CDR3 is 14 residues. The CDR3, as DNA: TGTGCCAGTAGCCTACAGGGATCTTGGAAGACCCAGTACTTC. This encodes CASSLQGSWKTQYF.

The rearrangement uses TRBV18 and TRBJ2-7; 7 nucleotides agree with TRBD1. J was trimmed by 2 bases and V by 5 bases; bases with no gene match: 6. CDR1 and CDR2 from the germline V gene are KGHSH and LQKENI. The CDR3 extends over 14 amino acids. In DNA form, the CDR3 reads TGTGCCAGCTCAACCGGGACAGCCGCCTACGAGCAGTACGTC. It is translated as CASSTGTAAYEQYV.

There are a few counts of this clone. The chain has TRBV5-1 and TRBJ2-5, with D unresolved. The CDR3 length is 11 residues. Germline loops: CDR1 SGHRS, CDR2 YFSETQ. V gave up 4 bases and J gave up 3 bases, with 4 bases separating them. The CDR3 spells CASSAKETQYF. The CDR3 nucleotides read TGCGCCAGCAGCGCAAAAGAGACCCAGTACTTC.

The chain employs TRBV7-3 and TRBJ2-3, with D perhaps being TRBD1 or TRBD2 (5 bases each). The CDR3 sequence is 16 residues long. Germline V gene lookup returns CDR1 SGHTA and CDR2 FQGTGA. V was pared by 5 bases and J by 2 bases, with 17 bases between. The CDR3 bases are TGTGCCAGCAGCCCCACCTTTTTGGGGGACACAGATACGCAGTATTTT. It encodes CASSPTFLGDTDTQYF.

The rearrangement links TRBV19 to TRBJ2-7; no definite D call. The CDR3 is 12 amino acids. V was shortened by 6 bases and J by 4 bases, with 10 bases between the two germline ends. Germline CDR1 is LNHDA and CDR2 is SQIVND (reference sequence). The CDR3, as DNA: TGTGCCAGTAGCTCGGGCCTTTACGAGCAGTACTTC. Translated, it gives CASSSGLYEQYF.

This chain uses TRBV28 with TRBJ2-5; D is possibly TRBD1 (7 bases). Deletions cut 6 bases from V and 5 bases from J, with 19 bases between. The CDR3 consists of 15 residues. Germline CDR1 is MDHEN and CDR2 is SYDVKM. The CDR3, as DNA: TGTGCCAGCAGACCAGACAGGGTAGGGAGGGAGACCCAGTACTTC. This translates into CASRPDRVGRETQYF.

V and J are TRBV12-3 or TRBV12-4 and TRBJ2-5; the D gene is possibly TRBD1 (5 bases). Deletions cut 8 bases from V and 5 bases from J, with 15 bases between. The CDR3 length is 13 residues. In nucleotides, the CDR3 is TGTGCCAGCGGGCAGGGTAGTTGGGAGACCCAGTACTTC. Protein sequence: CASGQGSWETQYF.

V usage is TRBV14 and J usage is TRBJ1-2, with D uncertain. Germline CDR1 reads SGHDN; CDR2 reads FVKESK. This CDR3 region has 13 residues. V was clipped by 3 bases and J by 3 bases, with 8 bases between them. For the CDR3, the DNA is TGTGCCAGCAGCCACCGGAGCGACTATGGCTACACCTTC. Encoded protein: CASSHRSDYGYTF.

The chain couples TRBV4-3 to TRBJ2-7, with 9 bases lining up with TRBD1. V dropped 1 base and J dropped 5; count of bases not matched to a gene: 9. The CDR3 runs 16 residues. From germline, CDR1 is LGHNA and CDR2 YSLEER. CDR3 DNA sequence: TGCGCCAGCAGCCAAGGGGGGGGACAGGGCACCCACGAGCAGTACTTC. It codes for CASSQGGGQGTHEQYF.

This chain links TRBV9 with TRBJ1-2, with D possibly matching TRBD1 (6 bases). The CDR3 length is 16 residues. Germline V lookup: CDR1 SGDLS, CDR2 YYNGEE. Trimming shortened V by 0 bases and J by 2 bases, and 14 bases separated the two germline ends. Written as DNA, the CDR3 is TGTGCCAGCAGCGTAGGGACAGTCCTAGGGAACTATGGCTACACCTTC. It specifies CASSVGTVLGNYGYTF. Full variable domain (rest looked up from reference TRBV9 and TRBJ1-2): DSGVTQTPKHLITATGQRVTLRCSPRSGDLSVYWYQQSLDQGLQFLIQYYNGEERAKGNILERFSAQQFPDLHSELNLSSLELGDSALYFCASSVGTVLGNYGYTFGSGTRLTVV.

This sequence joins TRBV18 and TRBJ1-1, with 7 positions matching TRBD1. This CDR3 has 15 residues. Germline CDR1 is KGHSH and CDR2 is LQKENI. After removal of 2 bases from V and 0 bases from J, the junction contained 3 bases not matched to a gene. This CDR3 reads CASSPTGQMNTEAFF. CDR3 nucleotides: TGTGCCAGCTCACCAACGGGACAGATGAACACTGAAGCTTTCTTT.

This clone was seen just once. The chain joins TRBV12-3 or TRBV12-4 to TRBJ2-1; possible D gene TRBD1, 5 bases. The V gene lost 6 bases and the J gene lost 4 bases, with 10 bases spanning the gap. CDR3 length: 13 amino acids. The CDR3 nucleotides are TGTGCCAGCAGCCCAGACAGTTACAATGAGCAGTTCTTC. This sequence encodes CASSPDSYNEQFF.

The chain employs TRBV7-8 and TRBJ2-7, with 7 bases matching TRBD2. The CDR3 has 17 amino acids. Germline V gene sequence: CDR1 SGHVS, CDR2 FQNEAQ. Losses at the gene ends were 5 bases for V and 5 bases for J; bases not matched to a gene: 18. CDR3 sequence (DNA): TGTGCCAGCAGCCCCCAGCCCTCCGTCCGGGGGGACCACGAGCAGTACTTC. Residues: CASSPQPSVRGDHEQYF.

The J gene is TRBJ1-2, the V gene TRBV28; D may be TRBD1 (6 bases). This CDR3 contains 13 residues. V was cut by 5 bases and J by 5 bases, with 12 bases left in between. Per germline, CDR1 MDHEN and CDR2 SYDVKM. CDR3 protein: CASSQGQDYGYTF. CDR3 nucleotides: TGTGCCAGCAGTCAGGGACAAGATTATGGCTACACCTTC.

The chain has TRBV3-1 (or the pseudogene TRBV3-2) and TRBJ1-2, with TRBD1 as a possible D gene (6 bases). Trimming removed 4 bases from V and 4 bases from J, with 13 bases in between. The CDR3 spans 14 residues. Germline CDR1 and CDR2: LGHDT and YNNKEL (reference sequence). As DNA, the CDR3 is TGTGCCAGCAGCCCGGACAGAACATTCTATGGCTACACCTTC. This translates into CASSPDRTFYGYTF.

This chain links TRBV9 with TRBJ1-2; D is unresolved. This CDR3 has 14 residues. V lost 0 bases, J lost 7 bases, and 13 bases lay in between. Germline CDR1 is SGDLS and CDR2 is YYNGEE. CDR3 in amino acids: CASSVGSAAFGYTF. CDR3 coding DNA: TGTGCCAGCAGCGTAGGGTCGGCCGCATTTGGCTACACCTTC.

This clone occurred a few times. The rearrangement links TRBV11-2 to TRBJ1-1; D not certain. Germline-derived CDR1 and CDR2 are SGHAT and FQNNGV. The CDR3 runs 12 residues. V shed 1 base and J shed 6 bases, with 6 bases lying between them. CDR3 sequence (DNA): TGTGCCAGCAGCTTAGGTTCAGCTGAAGCTTTCTTT. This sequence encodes CASSLGSAEAFF.

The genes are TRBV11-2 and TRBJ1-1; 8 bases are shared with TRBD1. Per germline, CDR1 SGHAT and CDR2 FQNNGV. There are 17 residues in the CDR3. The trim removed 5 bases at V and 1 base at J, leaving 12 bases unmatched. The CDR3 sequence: CASSPSIPGTGNTEAFF. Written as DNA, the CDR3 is TGTGCCAGCAGCCCCTCTATTCCCGGGACAGGGAACACTGAAGCTTTCTTT.